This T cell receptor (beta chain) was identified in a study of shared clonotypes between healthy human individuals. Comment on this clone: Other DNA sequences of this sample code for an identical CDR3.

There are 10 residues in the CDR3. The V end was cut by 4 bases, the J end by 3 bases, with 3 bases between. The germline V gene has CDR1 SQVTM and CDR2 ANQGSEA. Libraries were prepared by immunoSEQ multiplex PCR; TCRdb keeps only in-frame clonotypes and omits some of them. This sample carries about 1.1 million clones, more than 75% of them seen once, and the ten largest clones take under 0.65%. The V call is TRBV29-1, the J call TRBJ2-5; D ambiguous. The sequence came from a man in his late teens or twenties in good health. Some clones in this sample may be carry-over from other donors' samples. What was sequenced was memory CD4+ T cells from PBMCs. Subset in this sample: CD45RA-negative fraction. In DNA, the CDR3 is TGCAGCGTTGGTGAAGAGACCCAGTACTTC. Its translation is CSVGEETQYF. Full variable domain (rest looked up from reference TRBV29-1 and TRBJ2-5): SAVISQKPSRDICQRGTSLTIQCQVDSQVTMMFWYRQQPGQSLTLIATANQGSEATYESGFVIDKFPISRPNLTFSTLTVSNMSPEDSSIYLCSVGEETQYFGPGTRLLVL.